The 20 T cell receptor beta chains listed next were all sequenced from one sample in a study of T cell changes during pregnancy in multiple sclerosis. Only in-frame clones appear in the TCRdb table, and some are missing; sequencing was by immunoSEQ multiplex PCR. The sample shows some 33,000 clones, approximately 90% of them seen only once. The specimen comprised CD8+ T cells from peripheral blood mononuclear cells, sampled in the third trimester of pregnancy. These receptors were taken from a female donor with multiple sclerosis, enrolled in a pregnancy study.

The CDR3 protein is CASARFSGRAYEQYF. CDR3 bases: TGTGCCAGCGCCCGATTTAGCGGGAGGGCCTACGAGCAGTACTTC. This chain joins TRBV6-1 and TRBJ2-7; TRBD2 matches at 11 bases. The CDR3 loop spans 15 amino acids. The V segment lost 8 bases and the J segment 2 bases; nucleotides outside the gene matches: 8. Germline CDR1 and CDR2: MNHNS and SASEGT.

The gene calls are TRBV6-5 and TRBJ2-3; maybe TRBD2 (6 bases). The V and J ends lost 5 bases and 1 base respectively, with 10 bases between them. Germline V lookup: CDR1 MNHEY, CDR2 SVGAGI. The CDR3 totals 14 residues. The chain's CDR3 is CASSRGLGTDTQYF. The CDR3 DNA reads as TGTGCCAGCAGTCGGGGGTTGGGCACAGATACGCAGTATTTT.

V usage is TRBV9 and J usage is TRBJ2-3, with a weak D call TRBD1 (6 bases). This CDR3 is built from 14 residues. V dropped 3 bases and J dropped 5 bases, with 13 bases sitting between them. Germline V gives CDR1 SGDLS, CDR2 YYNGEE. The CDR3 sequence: CASSDDRTVDTQYF. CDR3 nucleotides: TGTGCCAGCAGCGACGACCGGACAGTAGATACGCAGTATTTT.

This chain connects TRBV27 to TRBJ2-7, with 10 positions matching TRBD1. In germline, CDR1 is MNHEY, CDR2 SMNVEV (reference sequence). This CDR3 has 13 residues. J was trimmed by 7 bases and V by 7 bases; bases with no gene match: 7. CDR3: CASIPTGGWEQYF. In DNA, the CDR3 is TGTGCCAGCATTCCGACAGGGGGCTGGGAGCAGTACTTC.

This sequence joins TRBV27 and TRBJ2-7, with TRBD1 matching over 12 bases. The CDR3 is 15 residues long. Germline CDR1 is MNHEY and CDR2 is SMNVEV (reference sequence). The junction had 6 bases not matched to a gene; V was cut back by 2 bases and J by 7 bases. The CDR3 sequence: CASSLRGQGAREQYF. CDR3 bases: TGTGCCAGCAGTTTACGGGGACAGGGGGCACGGGAGCAGTACTTC.

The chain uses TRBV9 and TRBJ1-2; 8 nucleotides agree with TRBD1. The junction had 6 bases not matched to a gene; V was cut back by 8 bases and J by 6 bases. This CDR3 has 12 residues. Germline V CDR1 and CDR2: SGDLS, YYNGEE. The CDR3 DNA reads TGTGCCAGTCAGGACAGGGTGAATGGCTACACCTTC. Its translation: CASQDRVNGYTF.

CDR3 region: CASSDSYEQYF. In DNA form, the CDR3 reads TGTGCCAGCAGTGACAGCTACGAGCAGTACTTC. The gene calls are TRBV2 and TRBJ2-7; no clear D. V was shortened by 3 bases and J by 3 bases, with 3 bases between the two germline ends. Germline assignment: CDR1 SNHLY and CDR2 FYNNEI. The CDR3 length is 11 residues.

The CDR3: CAWSAGTGNTEAFF. CDR3 nucleotides: TGTGCCTGGAGTGCGGGGACAGGGAACACTGAAGCTTTCTTT. The V call is TRBV30, the J call TRBJ1-1; 8 positions match TRBD1. CDR1 is GTSNPN, CDR2 SVGIG, per germline (reference sequence). CDR3 size: 14 residues. The V gene end was trimmed by 1 base and the J gene end by 1 base; junction bases not matched to a gene: 2.

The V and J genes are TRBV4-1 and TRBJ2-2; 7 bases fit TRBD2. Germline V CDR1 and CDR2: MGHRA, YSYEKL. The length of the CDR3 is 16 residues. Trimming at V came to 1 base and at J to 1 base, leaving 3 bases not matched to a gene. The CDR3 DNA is TGCGCCAGCAGCCAAGGCGGCGGGGGGAACACCGGGGAGCTGTTTTTT. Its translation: CASSQGGGGNTGELFF.

Here the CDR3 reads CASRPQGGVREQYF. The DNA for the CDR3 is TGTGCCAGCAGACCACAGGGGGGAGTCCGCGAGCAGTACTTC. The V and J genes are TRBV5-5 and TRBJ2-7; 8 nucleotides align to TRBD1. Trimming took 5 bases from V and 6 from J; bases not matched to a gene: 10. CDR1 and CDR2 from the germline V gene are SGHKS and YYEKEE (reference sequence). CDR3 size: 14 residues.

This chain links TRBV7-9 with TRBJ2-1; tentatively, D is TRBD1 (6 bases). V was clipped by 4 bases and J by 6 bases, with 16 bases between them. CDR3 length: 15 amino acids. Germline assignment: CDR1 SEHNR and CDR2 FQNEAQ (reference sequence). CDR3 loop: CASSSTGQSGNEQFF. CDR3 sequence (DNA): TGTGCCAGCAGCTCCACAGGGCAAAGCGGCAATGAGCAGTTCTTC.

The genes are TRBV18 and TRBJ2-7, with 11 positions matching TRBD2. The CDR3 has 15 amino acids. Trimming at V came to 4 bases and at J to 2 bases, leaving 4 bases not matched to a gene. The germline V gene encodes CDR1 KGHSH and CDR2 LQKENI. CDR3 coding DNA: TGTGCCAGCTCACGGCCGGGACTAGCGGCCTACGAGCAGTACTTC. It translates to CASSRPGLAAYEQYF.

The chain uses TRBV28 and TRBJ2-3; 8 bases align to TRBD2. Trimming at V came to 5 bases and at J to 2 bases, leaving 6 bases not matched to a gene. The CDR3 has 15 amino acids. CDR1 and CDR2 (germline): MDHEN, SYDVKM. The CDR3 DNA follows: TGTGCCAGCAGTCTACCGGGACTAGACACAGATACGCAGTATTTT. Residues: CASSLPGLDTDTQYF.

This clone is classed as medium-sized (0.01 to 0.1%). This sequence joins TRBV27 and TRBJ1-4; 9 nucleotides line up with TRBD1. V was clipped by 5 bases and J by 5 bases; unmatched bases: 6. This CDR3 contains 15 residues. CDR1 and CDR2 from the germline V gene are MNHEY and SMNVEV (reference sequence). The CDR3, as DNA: TGTGCCAGCAGTGCCGGGACAGGGATGAATGAAAAACTGTTTTTT. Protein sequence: CASSAGTGMNEKLFF.

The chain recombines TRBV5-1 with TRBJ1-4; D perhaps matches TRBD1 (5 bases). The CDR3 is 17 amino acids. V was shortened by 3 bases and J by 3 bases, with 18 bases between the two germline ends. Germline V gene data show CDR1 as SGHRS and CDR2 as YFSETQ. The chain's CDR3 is CASSSGHGRTSNEKLFF. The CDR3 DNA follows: TGCGCCAGCAGCTCTGGACACGGACGCACGTCTAATGAAAAACTGTTTTTT.

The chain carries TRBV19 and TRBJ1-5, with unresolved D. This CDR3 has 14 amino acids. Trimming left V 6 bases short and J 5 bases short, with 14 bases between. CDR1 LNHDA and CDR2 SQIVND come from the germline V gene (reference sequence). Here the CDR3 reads CASRVKRPDQPQHF. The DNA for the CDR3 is TGTGCCAGTAGGGTGAAACGTCCGGATCAGCCCCAGCATTTT.

In DNA, the CDR3 is TGCGCCAGCAGCTTTAGAGGCGGTGCTGAAGCTTTCTTT. This translates into CASSFRGGAEAFF. The chain joins TRBV5-1 to TRBJ1-1; no clear D. The V end lost 2 bases, the J end lost 6 bases, and 11 bases lay between the germline ends. Per the germline V gene, CDR1 is SGHRS and CDR2 is YFSETQ. This CDR3 is 13 amino acids long.

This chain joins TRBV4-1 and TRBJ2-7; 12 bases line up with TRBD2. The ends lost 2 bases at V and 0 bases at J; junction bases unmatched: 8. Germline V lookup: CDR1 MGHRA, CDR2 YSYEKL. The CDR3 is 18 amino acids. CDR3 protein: CASSQLTSGSSFSYEQYF. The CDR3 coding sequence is TGCGCCAGCAGCCAACTGACTAGCGGGAGCAGTTTCTCCTACGAGCAGTACTTC.

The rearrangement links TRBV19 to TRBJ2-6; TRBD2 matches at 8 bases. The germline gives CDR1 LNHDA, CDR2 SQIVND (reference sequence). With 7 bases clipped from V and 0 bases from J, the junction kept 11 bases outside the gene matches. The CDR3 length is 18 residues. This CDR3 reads CASKWNAGGHSGANVLTF. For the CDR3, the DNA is TGTGCCAGTAAGTGGAACGCGGGGGGCCACTCTGGGGCCAACGTCCTGACTTTC. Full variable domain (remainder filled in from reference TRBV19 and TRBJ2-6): DGGITQSPKYLFRKEGQNVTLSCEQNLNHDAMYWYRQDPGQGLRLIYYSQIVNDFQKGDIAEGYSVSREKKESFPLTVTSAQKNPTAFYLCASKWNAGGHSGANVLTFGAGSRLTVL.

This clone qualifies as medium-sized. CDR3 in DNA: TGTGCCAGCAGTAGCGGGGGGGCCACAGATACGCAGTATTTT. Translation gives CASSSGGATDTQYF. The chain is built from TRBV6-4 and TRBJ2-3; 10 positions agree with TRBD2. This CDR3 region has 14 residues. V lost 5 bases, J lost 2 bases, and 1 base stayed unmatched. The germline gives CDR1 MRHNA, CDR2 SNTAGT.